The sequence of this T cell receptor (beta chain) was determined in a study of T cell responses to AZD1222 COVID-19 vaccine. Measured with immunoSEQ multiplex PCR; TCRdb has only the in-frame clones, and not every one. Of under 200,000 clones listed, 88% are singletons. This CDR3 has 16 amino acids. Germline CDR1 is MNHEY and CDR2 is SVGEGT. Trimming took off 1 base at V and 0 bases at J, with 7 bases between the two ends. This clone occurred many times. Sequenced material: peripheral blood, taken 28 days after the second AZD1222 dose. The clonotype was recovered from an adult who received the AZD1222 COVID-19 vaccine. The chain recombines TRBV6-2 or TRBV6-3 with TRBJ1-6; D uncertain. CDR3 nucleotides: TGTGCCAGCAGTTACTTGGGCAGCTCCTATAATTCACCCCTCCACTTT. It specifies CASSYLGSSYNSPLHF.